This T cell receptor (beta chain) was sequenced for a study of blood T cell repertoires in COVID-19. Study in general: Sites across the United States, Italy and Spain contributed samples from acute and convalescent COVID-19. T cells, B-cell-depleted T cells, or PBMCs provided the cDNA or gDNA that served as material.

This CDR3 spans 15 amino acids. CDR1 and CDR2 from the germline V gene are SGHTA and FQGTGA. V lost 1 base, J lost 8 bases, and 17 bases lay in between. Methods used by the authors: For nucleated cells, counts were estimated from reference gene primer amplification. Clones were read by immunoSEQ multiplex PCR, and TCRdb kept only the in-frame ones, dropping some. V, J and clone size are those of that table, while D and trimming were read from the DNA. The table records some 60,000 clones, 80% to 95% of them present only once. The sequenced material came from peripheral blood. The chain recombines TRBV7-3 with TRBJ1-2, with D maybe TRBD1 (5 bases). This clonotype originated in a human donor in a cohort sampled during active COVID-19. The CDR3 loop is CASSLNPADRKGYTF. CDR3 nucleotides: TGTGCCAGCAGCTTAAACCCCGCCGACAGAAAGGGCTACACCTTC.